Presented here are 27 T cell receptor beta chains from one specimen sequenced in a study of a mutant IDH1 vaccine in newly diagnosed glioma. Clones were sequenced by immunoSEQ multiplex PCR, and TCRdb holds only the in-frame ones, with some missing. The data show 55,000 to 65,000 clones, roughly 76% seen once. No antigens are known for them. As for time point: week 47, end of study. In the vaccine, a single dose held 300 ug of the mutant IDH1 20-mer peptide, along with topical imiquimod. The material sequenced was PBMCs, taken from a glioma patient whose treatment included an IDH1 peptide vaccine. These receptors originate from a middle-aged man with glioma.

The CDR3 coding sequence is TGTGCCAGCAGCGGGTCAACAGGGGCCACAGATACGCAGTATTTT. This translates into CASSGSTGATDTQYF. The rearrangement links TRBV7-9 to TRBJ2-3, with 7 positions matching TRBD1. Germline V gives CDR1 SEHNR, CDR2 FQNEAQ (reference sequence). Germline trimming cut 5 bases from V and 2 bases from J; bases unmatched to any gene: 7. The CDR3 length is 15 residues.

The V call is TRBV5-8, the J call TRBJ1-5; D may be TRBD1 (6 bases). V dropped 5 bases and J dropped 6 bases, with 21 bases sitting between them. Germline V gene sequence: CDR1 SGHTS, CDR2 YDEGEE. The CDR3 loop spans 16 amino acids. CDR3 bases: TGTGCCAGCAGTTATCCGACAGGCGGAGGAGGTCAGCCCCAGCATTTT. Its translation: CASSYPTGGGGQPQHF.

The rearrangement uses TRBV21-1 and TRBJ2-2. TRBV21-1 is termed a pseudogene. The CDR3 has 16 residues. CDR3 in amino acids: CASSKRGRSNTGELFF. CDR3 coding DNA: TGTGCCAGCAGCAAACGAGGCAGGTCGAACACCGGGGAGCTGTTTTTT.

The chain joins TRBV4-2 to TRBJ2-2; 8 nucleotides align to TRBD1. Trimming removed 1 base from V and 5 bases from J; junction bases left unmatched: 9. Germline V gene lookup returns CDR1 LGHNA and CDR2 YNFKEQ. There are 17 residues in the CDR3. The CDR3 is CASSQGVDRGRTGELFF. CDR3 DNA: TGTGCCAGCAGCCAAGGGGTCGACAGGGGAAGGACCGGGGAGCTGTTTTTT.

The chain couples TRBV9 to TRBJ2-7; 8 bases line up with TRBD1. CDR3 length: 13 residues. From germline, CDR1 is SGDLS and CDR2 YYNGEE. V was clipped by 3 bases and J by 1 base; unmatched bases: 0. The CDR3 region is CASSGDRSYEQYF. In DNA, the CDR3 is TGTGCCAGCAGCGGGGACAGGTCCTACGAGCAGTACTTC.

The chain has TRBV4-1 and TRBJ2-3; D ambiguous. From germline, CDR1 is MGHRA and CDR2 YSYEKL. The ends were cut back, 0 bases at V and 1 base at J, with 8 bases in the middle. There are 15 residues in the CDR3. DNA for the CDR3: TGCGCCAGCAGCCAAGAATCGGCGGGCACAGATACGCAGTATTTT. Protein sequence: CASSQESAGTDTQYF.

The rearrangement joins TRBV10-3 to TRBJ1-5, with 7 bases matching TRBD1. The CDR3 is made up of 18 amino acids. CDR1 ENHRY and CDR2 SYGVKD come from the germline V gene. V lost 1 base and J lost 7; bases outside the gene matches: 16. As DNA, the CDR3 is TGTGCCATCAGTGAGTTACCCCCTAATGACAGGGCGCGACAGCCCCAGCATTTT. Translated, it gives CAISELPPNDRARQPQHF.

There are a few counts of this clone. The chain recombines TRBV18 with TRBJ2-1; D is ambiguous. Deletions cut 0 bases from V and 0 bases from J, with 9 bases between. This CDR3 region has 16 residues. The germline V gene encodes CDR1 KGHSH and CDR2 LQKENI. In DNA form, the CDR3 reads TGTGCCAGCTCACCACCAACTTATAGCTCCTACAATGAGCAGTTCTTC. This gives the protein CASSPPTYSSYNEQFF.

J is TRBJ2-7 and V is TRBV5-1; 8 nucleotides align to TRBD1. Trimming removed 0 bases from V and 0 bases from J; junction bases left unmatched: 5. Germline assignment: CDR1 SGHRS and CDR2 YFSETQ. This CDR3 has 16 amino acids. CDR3 residues: CASSLAGQGSSYEQYF. The CDR3 nucleotides read TGCGCCAGCAGCTTGGCCGGACAGGGAAGCTCCTACGAGCAGTACTTC.

The chain links TRBV6-6 to TRBJ1-5; 10 bases agree with TRBD1. V lost 7 bases and J lost 6; bases outside the gene matches: 6. Germline V gene lookup returns CDR1 MNHNY and CDR2 SVGAGI (reference sequence). The CDR3 has 14 residues. CDR3 sequence: CASTGTGVSQPQHF. In DNA form, the CDR3 reads TGTGCCAGCACTGGGACAGGGGTAAGTCAGCCCCAGCATTTT.

J is TRBJ2-7 and V is TRBV5-1; no firm D call. Trimming removed 4 bases from V and 0 bases from J, with 11 bases in between. Germline CDR1 and CDR2: SGHRS and YFSETQ. This CDR3 is 14 amino acids long. CDR3: CASSNQGPSYEQYF. The CDR3 DNA follows: TGCGCCAGCAGCAACCAAGGGCCCTCCTACGAGCAGTACTTC.

The chain carries TRBV30 and TRBJ1-6; 7 bases map to TRBD1. J gave up 4 bases and V 2 bases, and 5 bases lay outside the gene matches. CDR1 is GTSNPN and CDR2 is SVGIG in the germline V gene (reference sequence). The CDR3 loop spans 15 amino acids. The CDR3 coding sequence is TGTGCCTGGAGTTTAGCACAGGGGTATAATTCACCCCTCCACTTT. This encodes CAWSLAQGYNSPLHF.

V is TRBV19 and J is TRBJ1-5, with TRBD1 matching 8 bases. The CDR3 loop spans 15 amino acids. The germline gives CDR1 LNHDA, CDR2 SQIVND (reference sequence). V was pared by 7 bases and J by 4 bases, with 9 bases of the junction left unmatched. The CDR3 is CASTLGTGGNQPQHF. Here the CDR3 DNA reads TGTGCCAGTACCCTTGGGACAGGCGGTAATCAGCCCCAGCATTTT.

J is TRBJ1-2 and V is TRBV19, with D unclear. The V gene's germline CDR1 is LNHDA and CDR2 SQIVND (reference sequence). With 3 bases removed from V and 6 bases from J, the gap between germline ends came to 17 bases. The CDR3 is made up of 15 amino acids. The CDR3 sequence is CASSIPGLFGDGYTF. CDR3 nucleotides: TGTGCCAGTAGTATCCCCGGACTCTTCGGGGATGGCTACACCTTC.

The chain employs TRBV7-6 and TRBJ1-1; maybe TRBD1 (5 bases). Trimming pared 1 base from V and 7 bases from J, leaving 13 bases between. Germline loops: CDR1 SGHVS, CDR2 FNYEAQ. The CDR3 has 14 residues. This chain's CDR3 is CASSLGGEYSEAFF. CDR3 DNA: TGTGCCAGCAGCTTAGGAGGGGAGTATAGTGAAGCTTTCTTT.

CDR3 sequence (DNA): TGTGCCAGCAGTTACGGGGTTAGGGGGACTGAAGCTTTCTTT. It encodes CASSYGVRGTEAFF. This chain connects TRBV6-5 to TRBJ1-1, with D perhaps matching TRBD1 (6 bases). The ends were cut back, 2 bases at V and 5 bases at J, with 12 bases in the middle. CDR1 is MNHEY and CDR2 is SVGAGI in the germline V gene. The CDR3 has 14 residues.

J is TRBJ2-3 and V is TRBV11-3; 11 nucleotides agree with TRBD2. The CDR3 spans 15 residues. From germline, CDR1 is SGHNT and CDR2 YENEEA. The V segment lost 4 bases and the J segment 2 bases; nucleotides outside the gene matches: 2. The CDR3 nucleotides read TGTGCCAGCAGCTCTAGCGGGGGGATCACAGATACGCAGTATTTT. Translated, it gives CASSSSGGITDTQYF. The variable domain in full, completed from reference TRBV11-3 and TRBJ2-3, reads EAGVVQSPRYKIIEKKQPVAFWCNPISGHNTLYWYLQNLGQGPELLIRYENEEAVDDSQLPKDRFSAERLKGVDSTLKIQPAELGDSAVYLCASSSSGGITDTQYFGPGTRLTVL.

This clone was seen only a few times. The chain recombines TRBV27 with TRBJ2-7, with 7 bases that match TRBD2. The CDR3 has 14 amino acids. Germline CDR1 is MNHEY and CDR2 is SMNVEV (reference sequence). With 3 bases clipped from V and 2 bases from J, the junction kept 4 bases outside the gene matches. The CDR3 loop is CASSFSGAPYEQYF. The CDR3 DNA reads TGTGCCAGCAGTTTCAGCGGGGCTCCCTACGAGCAGTACTTC.

The V gene is TRBV4-3, the J gene TRBJ2-3; D call uncertain. The CDR3 extends over 15 amino acids. In germline, CDR1 is LGHNA, CDR2 YSLEER. The V and J ends lost 3 bases and 1 base respectively, with 11 bases between them. CDR3 protein: CASSQRSFGTDTQYF. CDR3 coding DNA: TGCGCCAGCAGCCAGAGGTCCTTCGGCACAGATACGCAGTATTTT.

This chain links TRBV18 with TRBJ1-1, with D maybe TRBD1 (6 bases). The CDR3 runs to 15 residues. With 2 bases removed from V and 2 bases from J, the gap between germline ends came to 12 bases. Germline CDR1 KGHSH, CDR2 LQKENI. CDR3: CASSPSRTENTEAFF. DNA of the CDR3: TGTGCCAGCTCACCAAGCAGGACAGAAAACACTGAAGCTTTCTTT.

In DNA form, the CDR3 reads TGTGCCAGTAGTATAGATCCCACATACAGGAGAAAACTGTTTTTT. Protein: CASSIDPTYRRKLFF. This sequence joins TRBV19 and TRBJ1-4, with D perhaps TRBD1 (5 bases). V lost 0 bases, J lost 10 bases, and 15 bases lay in between. CDR1 is LNHDA, CDR2 SQIVND, per germline (reference sequence). The CDR3 is 15 amino acids.

The chain links TRBV5-6 to TRBJ1-2, with 8 bases that match TRBD1. V shed 4 bases and J 6 bases; nucleotides not matched to a gene: 8. CDR1 is SGHDT, CDR2 YYEEEE, per germline. The CDR3 extends over 14 amino acids. The CDR3 sequence: CASSPLTGADGYTF. The CDR3 coding sequence is TGTGCCAGCAGCCCTTTGACAGGGGCGGATGGCTACACCTTC.

The V gene is TRBV19, the J gene TRBJ2-7, with D unresolved. Per germline, CDR1 LNHDA and CDR2 SQIVND (reference sequence). The CDR3 spans 14 residues. V lost 3 bases, J lost 2 bases, and 11 bases lay in between. The CDR3 bases are TGTGCCAGTAGTATTTCCCGGGTCACCTACGAGCAGTACTTC. It translates to CASSISRVTYEQYF.

The V and J genes are TRBV6-5 and TRBJ1-6, with D tentatively TRBD1 (6 bases). This CDR3 spans 14 amino acids. The germline gives CDR1 MNHEY, CDR2 SVGAGI. Trimming removed 6 bases at V and 5 bases at J, with 11 bases between. This CDR3 is CASSRDTNNSPLHF. Written as DNA, the CDR3 is TGTGCCAGCAGCCGGGACACCAATAATTCACCCCTCCACTTT.

A few counts support this clone. The chain carries TRBV5-1 and TRBJ2-2, with 8 positions matching TRBD1. CDR1 is SGHRS and CDR2 is YFSETQ in the germline V gene. The CDR3 has 16 amino acids. V lost 0 bases to trimming and J lost 4 bases; unmatched junction nucleotides: 5. The DNA of the CDR3 is TGCGCCAGCAGCTTGGATCCAGGGGGCGTCACCGGGGAGCTGTTTTTT. Its protein is CASSLDPGGVTGELFF. Combining the CDR3 with reference TRBV5-1 and TRBJ2-2 gives the whole variable domain KAGVTQTPRYLIKTRGQQVTLSCSPISGHRSVSWYQQTPGQGLQFLFEYFSETQRNKGNFPGRFSGRQFSNSRSEMNVSTLELGDSALYLCASSLDPGGVTGELFFGEGSRLTVL.

The chain employs TRBV4-2 and TRBJ2-7, with a weak D call TRBD1 (6 bases). In germline, CDR1 is LGHNA, CDR2 YNFKEQ. Trimming took 0 bases from V and 1 from J, leaving 10 bases between them. CDR3 length: 15 residues. CDR3 loop: CASSQDGQGSYEQYF. The CDR3, as DNA: TGTGCCAGCAGCCAAGATGGGCAGGGGTCCTACGAGCAGTACTTC.

J is TRBJ1-5 and V is TRBV7-2; 10 bases line up with TRBD1. V gave up 2 bases and J gave up 5 bases; unmatched junction bases: 12. The germline V gene encodes CDR1 SGHTA and CDR2 FQGNSA. The CDR3 consists of 18 residues. CDR3 in DNA: TGTGCCAGCAGCTTATCTGATGGGACAGGGGCAGTCCATCAGCCCCAGCATTTT. It is translated as CASSLSDGTGAVHQPQHF. Drawing the rest from reference TRBV7-2 and TRBJ1-5, the complete variable domain is GAGVSQSPSNKVTEKGKDVELRCDPISGHTALYWYRQSLGQGLEFLIYFQGNSAPDKSGLPSDRFSAERTGGSVSTLTIQRTQQEDSAVYLCASSLSDGTGAVHQPQHFGDGTRLSIL.